This T cell receptor (beta chain) appears in the sequencing data of a study of healthy donors' naive CD4 and CD8 T cells. TCR libraries were built from 500 to 550 ng of total RNA by linear amplification. One entry per CDR3 protein, called by TCRdb with MiXCR from the reads. The sample records roughly 200,000 distinct CDR3 sequences, over 60% being singletons. V was clipped by 9 bases and J by 0 bases; unmatched bases: 11. CDR3 length equals 18 residues. The V gene's germline CDR1 is MNHEY and CDR2 SVGEGT. The source of this sequence is a pool of human donors in good health; the sample pools cells from several healthy donors. The chain is built from TRBV6-2 or TRBV6-3 and TRBJ2-1; 13 positions match TRBD2. Sequencing used naive CD4+ and CD8+ T cells sorted from blood, pooled from several donors. CDR3 in DNA: TGTGCCAGGCCGGGACTAGCGGGGCCACTGAGCTCCTACAATGAGCAGTTCTTC. It yields the protein CARPGLAGPLSSYNEQFF.